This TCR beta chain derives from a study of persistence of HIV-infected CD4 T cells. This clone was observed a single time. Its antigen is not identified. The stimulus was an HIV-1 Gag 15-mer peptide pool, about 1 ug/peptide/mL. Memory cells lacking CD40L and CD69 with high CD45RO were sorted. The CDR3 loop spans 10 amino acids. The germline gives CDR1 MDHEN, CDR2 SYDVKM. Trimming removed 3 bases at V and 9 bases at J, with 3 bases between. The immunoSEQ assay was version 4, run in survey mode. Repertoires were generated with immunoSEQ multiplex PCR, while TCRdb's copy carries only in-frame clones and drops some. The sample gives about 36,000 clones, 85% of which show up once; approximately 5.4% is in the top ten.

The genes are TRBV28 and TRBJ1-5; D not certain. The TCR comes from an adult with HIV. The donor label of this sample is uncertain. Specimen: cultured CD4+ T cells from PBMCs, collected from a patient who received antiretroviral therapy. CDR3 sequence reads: CASSFGPQHF. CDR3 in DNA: TGTGCCAGCAGTTTTGGGCCCCAGCATTTT.